The 27 T cell receptor beta chains below were found in one sample sequenced in a study of shared clonotypes between healthy human individuals. The table came from immunoSEQ multiplex PCR; TCRdb's copy has only in-frame clones and leaves some out. The repertoire holds about 2 million clones, with approximately 94% as singletons. Naive-designated CD8 cells lacked CD45RO, were positively enriched for CCR7, and omitted terminally differentiated effector memory CD45RA+ cells. The sample was naive CD8+ T cells sorted from blood. The receptors derive from a man younger than 30 in good health.

This sequence joins TRBV11-2 and TRBJ2-7; D is uncertain. CDR3 length: 13 amino acids. Trimming removed 2 bases from V and 2 bases from J, with 7 bases in between. Germline values: CDR1 SGHAT, CDR2 FQNNGV. In nucleotides, the CDR3 is TGTGCCAGCAGCTTATTTGATCCCTACGAGCAGTACTTC. Translation: CASSLFDPYEQYF.

The gene calls are TRBV2 and TRBJ2-7, with D possibly matching TRBD2 (6 bases). The CDR3 covers 15 residues. Trimming left V 5 bases short and J 3 bases short, with 17 bases between. The germline V gene encodes CDR1 SNHLY and CDR2 FYNNEI. As DNA, the CDR3 is TGTGCCAGCAGTCAATCCCTTGGGGGGAGCTACGAGCAGTACTTC. Translating it yields CASSQSLGGSYEQYF.

The chain uses TRBV27 and TRBJ2-1, with 8 bases that match TRBD2. The CDR3 runs 16 residues. CDR1 and CDR2 from the germline V gene are MNHEY and SMNVEV (reference sequence). V shed 6 bases, J shed 10 bases, and the junction held 17 bases outside the gene matches. Here the CDR3 reads CASSLPGLERGGEQFF. The CDR3, as DNA: TGTGCCAGCAGCCTGCCGGGACTAGAGAGGGGAGGAGAGCAGTTCTTC.

This chain uses TRBV12-5 with TRBJ2-3; D is possibly TRBD2 (5 bases). This CDR3 is built from 17 residues. The germline V gene encodes CDR1 LGHNT and CDR2 FRNRAP. With 5 bases removed from V and 3 bases from J, the gap between germline ends came to 21 bases. The DNA of the CDR3 is TGTGCTAGTGGTACCGAGGGAAGCTTAGCTGGGACAGATACGCAGTATTTT. Protein product: CASGTEGSLAGTDTQYF. The whole variable domain, filled in from reference TRBV12-5 and TRBJ2-3, reads DARVTQTPRHKVTEMGQEVTMRCQPILGHNTVFWYRQTMMQGLELLAYFRNRAPLDDSGMPKDRFSAEMPDATLATLKIQPSEPRDSAVYFCASGTEGSLAGTDTQYFGPGTRLTVL.

The chain couples TRBV28 to TRBJ2-7, with D possibly called TRBD1 or TRBD2 (5 bases each). Germline lookup yields CDR1 MDHEN and CDR2 SYDVKM. The ends were cut back, 3 bases at V and 4 bases at J, with 10 bases in the middle. This CDR3 has 13 residues. The CDR3 loop is CASSFDGGYEQYF. The CDR3, as DNA: TGTGCCAGCAGTTTCGATGGGGGTTACGAGCAGTACTTC.

This chain joins TRBV6-5 and TRBJ2-2; a weak D match, TRBD1 (6 bases). CDR3 size: 13 residues. V was clipped by 5 bases and J by 10 bases, with 14 bases between them. From germline, CDR1 is MNHEY and CDR2 SVGAGI. CDR3 residues: CASSDQGQPELFF. The CDR3 DNA reads as TGTGCCAGCAGTGACCAAGGACAGCCGGAGCTGTTTTTT.

For this clone: Additional DNA sequences in this sample encode the identical CDR3. The genes are TRBV10-2 and TRBJ2-1; no clear D gene. The V gene lost 6 bases and the J gene lost 4 bases, with 4 bases spanning the gap. The CDR3 has 11 amino acids. Germline-derived CDR1 and CDR2 are WSHSY and SAAADI. The CDR3 sequence is CASRRYNEQFF. The CDR3 nucleotides read TGCGCCAGCAGGCGGTACAATGAGCAGTTCTTC.

This chain joins TRBV11-2 and TRBJ1-5; D is perhaps TRBD1 (6 bases). The V end lost 5 bases, the J end lost 5 bases, and 16 bases lay between the germline ends. The V gene's germline CDR1 is SGHAT and CDR2 FQNNGV. The length of the CDR3 is 15 residues. The CDR3 reads CASSPGGTRYQPQHF. The DNA of the CDR3 is TGTGCCAGCAGCCCGGGGGGGACACGATATCAGCCCCAGCATTTT.

The genes are TRBV11-2 and TRBJ2-5; 8 bases line up with TRBD2. This CDR3 is built from 15 residues. The J segment lost 9 bases and the V segment lost 1 base, leaving 10 bases of the junction unmatched. The V gene's germline CDR1 is SGHAT and CDR2 FQNNGV. The chain's CDR3 is CASSLGVSGAWAQYF. CDR3 sequence (DNA): TGTGCCAGCAGCTTAGGGGTTAGCGGGGCTTGGGCCCAGTACTTC. The variable domain in full, completed from reference TRBV11-2 and TRBJ2-5, reads EAGVAQSPRYKIIEKRQSVAFWCNPISGHATLYWYQQILGQGPKLLIQFQNNGVVDDSQLPKDRFSAERLKGVDSTLKIQPAKLEDSAVYLCASSLGVSGAWAQYFGPGTRLLVL.

The CDR3 nucleotides read TGTGCCAGCAGCCTCCCGGGACTAGCGGGAGGTGGGCAGTTCTTC. It is translated as CASSLPGLAGGGQFF. The gene calls are TRBV7-9 and TRBJ2-1; 15 positions agree with TRBD2. Trimming at V came to 5 bases and at J to 12 bases, leaving 8 bases not matched to a gene. The CDR3 covers 15 residues. The germline CDR1 and CDR2 sequences are SEHNR and FQNEAQ (reference sequence).

The gene calls are TRBV28 and TRBJ2-2, with D perhaps matching TRBD1 or TRBD2 (6 bases each). Trimming cost V 7 bases and J 7 bases, with 16 bases left between them. The germline V gene has CDR1 MDHEN and CDR2 SYDVKM. The CDR3 is made up of 14 amino acids. The CDR3 nucleotides read TGTGCCAGCACCGGATCCGGGGGCTACGGGGAGCTGTTTTTT. The encoded protein is CASTGSGGYGELFF.

V and J are TRBV27 and TRBJ2-1; 7 nucleotides line up with TRBD2. The germline CDR1 and CDR2 sequences are MNHEY and SMNVEV (reference sequence). The CDR3 is made up of 15 amino acids. V shed 4 bases and J 10 bases; nucleotides not matched to a gene: 13. The DNA for the CDR3 is TGTGCCAGCAGTTCCCCCTCATTAGCGGGCTTGGAGCAGTTCTTC. This encodes CASSSPSLAGLEQFF.

The chain employs TRBV11-2 and TRBJ2-5, with 7 bases fitting TRBD2. CDR3 length: 15 amino acids. Losses at the gene ends were 5 bases for V and 0 bases for J; bases not matched to a gene: 6. The germline gives CDR1 SGHAT, CDR2 FQNNGV. The CDR3 sequence: CASSRAGEYQETQYF. As DNA, the CDR3 is TGTGCCAGCAGCCGGGCGGGGGAGTACCAAGAGACCCAGTACTTC.

This chain uses TRBV14 with TRBJ2-5; 9 nucleotides line up with TRBD1. This CDR3 spans 14 amino acids. Per germline, CDR1 SGHDN and CDR2 FVKESK. V shed 6 bases, J shed 4 bases, and the junction held 6 bases outside the gene matches. The CDR3 region is CASSHWTGVETQYF. The DNA for the CDR3 is TGTGCCAGCAGTCACTGGACAGGGGTAGAGACCCAGTACTTC.

This clone was counted once. The CDR3 loop is CASSFLGQGRTGELFF. CDR3 nucleotides: TGTGCCAGCAGTTTCTTAGGACAGGGCAGGACCGGGGAGCTGTTTTTT. The chain uses TRBV27 and TRBJ2-2, with 8 bases aligning to TRBD1. The V segment lost 3 bases and the J segment 5 bases; nucleotides outside the gene matches: 8. Germline CDR1 reads MNHEY; CDR2 reads SMNVEV (reference sequence). The CDR3 runs 16 residues.

V and J are TRBV28 and TRBJ2-5, with D tentatively TRBD2 (7 bases). Trimming stripped 6 bases from V and 1 base from J, with 18 bases between. Looked up from germline, CDR1 is MDHEN and CDR2 is SYDVKM. CDR3 size: 16 residues. CDR3 nucleotides: TGTGCCAGCAGGCCGCTGGGCGGGGGCGCCCAAGAGACCCAGTACTTC. It translates to CASRPLGGGAQETQYF.

This chain connects TRBV28 to TRBJ1-4; 8 bases align to TRBD1. From germline, CDR1 is MDHEN and CDR2 SYDVKM. CDR3 length: 18 amino acids. Trimming removed 4 bases from V and 3 bases from J; junction bases left unmatched: 13. CDR3: CASSSPRGQGSANEKLFF. DNA for the CDR3: TGTGCCAGCAGTTCCCCGAGAGGACAGGGATCAGCTAATGAAAAACTGTTTTTT.

The chain recombines TRBV5-3 with TRBJ2-7; D not resolved. TRBV5-3 is identified as an open reading frame with a role that is uncertain. The CDR3 is made up of 15 amino acids. Trimming took 2 bases from V and 4 from J, leaving 16 bases between them. The CDR3 DNA is TGTGCCAGAAGCTTTAAATCCGGGCTCTCATACGAGCAGTACTTC. This gives the protein CARSFKSGLSYEQYF.

This chain uses TRBV5-6 with TRBJ1-2; TRBD1 aligns across 8 bases. Germline V CDR1 and CDR2: SGHDT, YYEEEE. Trimming cost V 4 bases and J 4 bases; bases outside gene matches: 15. This CDR3 comprises 17 residues. The CDR3 bases are TGTGCCAGCAGCATTCTAACCTTGGGACAGGACATCTATGGCTACACCTTC. Its translation is CASSILTLGQDIYGYTF.

The genes are TRBV4-3 and TRBJ1-5; D unresolved. The CDR3 consists of 15 residues. The V gene's germline CDR1 is LGHNA and CDR2 YSLEER. V was trimmed by 8 bases and J by 11 bases, leaving 25 bases between them. In DNA, the CDR3 is TGCGCCAGCGCTCCGGGAATAGAACGGACTCACGCCCAGCATTTT. Translated, it gives CASAPGIERTHAQHF.

The rearrangement uses TRBV6-5 and TRBJ2-1, with unresolved D. V dropped 0 bases and J dropped 4 bases, with 7 bases sitting between them. Germline lookup yields CDR1 MNHEY and CDR2 SVGAGI. The CDR3 extends over 14 amino acids. The CDR3: CASSYSGPYNEQFF. In DNA form, the CDR3 reads TGTGCCAGCAGTTACTCTGGGCCGTACAATGAGCAGTTCTTC.

On this clone itself: At the DNA level, this CDR3 is encoded by other sequences in the same sample as well. The chain links TRBV27 to TRBJ2-7; 10 positions agree with TRBD1. CDR3 length: 16 amino acids. Germline CDR1 reads MNHEY; CDR2 reads SMNVEV (reference sequence). V gave up 2 bases and J gave up 3 bases; unmatched junction bases: 7. The chain's CDR3 is CASSLSPGTGDYEQYF. CDR3 DNA sequence: TGTGCCAGCAGTTTAAGCCCCGGGACAGGGGACTACGAGCAGTACTTC.

This clone was counted once. The CDR3 loop reads CAISESYTSGRGPYEQYF. CDR3 DNA: TGTGCCATCAGTGAGTCTTATACTTCGGGCAGGGGGCCTTACGAGCAGTACTTC. V is TRBV10-3 and J is TRBJ2-7; TRBD1 matches 8 bases. Looked up from germline, CDR1 is ENHRY and CDR2 is SYGVKD. CDR3 size: 18 residues. The V and J ends lost 0 bases and 4 bases, in that order; junction bases with no gene match: 14.

This clone was seen just once. The V call is TRBV28, the J call TRBJ1-5; a weak D match, TRBD1 (6 bases). The CDR3 covers 19 residues. The V gene lost 5 bases and the J gene lost 2 bases, with 25 bases spanning the gap. Germline CDR1 MDHEN, CDR2 SYDVKM. CDR3 amino acids: CASSPLSTLTGEGNQPQHF. DNA of the CDR3: TGTGCCAGCAGTCCCCTATCCACGCTGACAGGCGAGGGCAATCAGCCCCAGCATTTT.

Note on this clone: Distinct nucleotide sequences in the sample also encode this CDR3. The rearrangement uses TRBV14 and TRBJ2-1; D is perhaps TRBD2 (7 bases). CDR3 length: 13 amino acids. Germline assignment: CDR1 SGHDN and CDR2 FVKESK. The germline V and J ends were trimmed by 1 base and 9 bases, with 10 bases remaining between them. This CDR3 is CASSQGGGGEQFF. The CDR3 DNA reads as TGTGCCAGCAGCCAAGGGGGAGGGGGTGAGCAGTTCTTC.

V gene TRBV5-6 combines with J gene TRBJ2-7; a possible D gene is TRBD1 (6 bases). The CDR3 length is 12 residues. V was pared by 5 bases and J by 7 bases, with 13 bases between. Germline CDR1 is SGHDT and CDR2 is YYEEEE. The DNA of the CDR3 is TGTGCCAGCAGGCTACTACAGGGTGAGCAGTACTTC. This sequence encodes CASRLLQGEQYF.

This clone appeared a single time. V and J are TRBV5-1 and TRBJ2-2; D may be TRBD2 (6 bases). V lost 0 bases to trimming and J lost 6 bases, with 12 bases between them. Germline V CDR1 and CDR2: SGHRS, YFSETQ. The CDR3 loop spans 15 amino acids. CDR3 bases: TGCGCCAGCAGCTTGGGACTAGATTTCGCCGGGGAGCTGTTTTTT. Translation: CASSLGLDFAGELFF.